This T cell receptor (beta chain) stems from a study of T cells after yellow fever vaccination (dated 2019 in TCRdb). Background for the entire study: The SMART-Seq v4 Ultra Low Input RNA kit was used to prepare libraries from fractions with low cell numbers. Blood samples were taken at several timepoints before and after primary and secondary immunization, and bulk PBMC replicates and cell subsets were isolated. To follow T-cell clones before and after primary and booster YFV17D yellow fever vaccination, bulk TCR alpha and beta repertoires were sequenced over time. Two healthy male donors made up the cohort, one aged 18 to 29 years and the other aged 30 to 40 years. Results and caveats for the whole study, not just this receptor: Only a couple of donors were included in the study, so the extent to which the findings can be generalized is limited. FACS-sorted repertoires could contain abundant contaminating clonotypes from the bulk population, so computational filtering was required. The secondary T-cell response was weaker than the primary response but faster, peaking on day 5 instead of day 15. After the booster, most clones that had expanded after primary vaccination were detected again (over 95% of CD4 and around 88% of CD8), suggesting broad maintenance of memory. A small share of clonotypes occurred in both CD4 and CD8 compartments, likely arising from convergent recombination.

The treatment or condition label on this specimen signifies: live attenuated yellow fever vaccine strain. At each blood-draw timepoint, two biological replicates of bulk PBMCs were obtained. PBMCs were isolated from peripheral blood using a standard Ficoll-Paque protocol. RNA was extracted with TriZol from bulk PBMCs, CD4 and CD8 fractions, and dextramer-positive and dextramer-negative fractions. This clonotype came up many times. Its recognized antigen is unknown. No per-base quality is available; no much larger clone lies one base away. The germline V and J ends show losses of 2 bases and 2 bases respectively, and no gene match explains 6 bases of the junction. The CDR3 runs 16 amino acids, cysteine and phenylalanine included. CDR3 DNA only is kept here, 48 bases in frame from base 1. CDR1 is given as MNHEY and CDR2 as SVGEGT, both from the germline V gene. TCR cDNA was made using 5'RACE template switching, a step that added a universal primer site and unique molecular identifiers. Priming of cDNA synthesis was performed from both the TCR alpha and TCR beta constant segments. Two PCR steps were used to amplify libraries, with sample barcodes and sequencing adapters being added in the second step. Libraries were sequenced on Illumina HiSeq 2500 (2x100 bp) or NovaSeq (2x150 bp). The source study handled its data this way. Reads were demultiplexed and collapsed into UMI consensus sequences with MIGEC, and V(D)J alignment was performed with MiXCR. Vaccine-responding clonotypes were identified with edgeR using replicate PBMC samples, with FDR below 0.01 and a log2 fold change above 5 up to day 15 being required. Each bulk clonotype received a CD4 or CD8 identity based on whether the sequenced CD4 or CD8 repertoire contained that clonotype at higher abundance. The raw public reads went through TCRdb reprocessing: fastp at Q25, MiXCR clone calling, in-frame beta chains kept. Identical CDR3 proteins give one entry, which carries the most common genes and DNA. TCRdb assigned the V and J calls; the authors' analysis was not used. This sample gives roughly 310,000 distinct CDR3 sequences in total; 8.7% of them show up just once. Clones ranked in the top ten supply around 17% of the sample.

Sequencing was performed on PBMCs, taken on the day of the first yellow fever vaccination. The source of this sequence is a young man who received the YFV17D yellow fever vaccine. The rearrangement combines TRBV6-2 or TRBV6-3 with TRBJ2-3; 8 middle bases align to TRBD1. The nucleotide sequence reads TGTGCCAGCAGTTACCCATGGACAGGGCCCACAGATACGCAGTATTTT. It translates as CASSYPWTGPTDTQYF.